These 6 T cell receptor beta chains share one sample of origin, sequenced in a study of breast tumors, draining lymph nodes, adjacent tissues. TCRdb fed the multiplex PCR reads into MiXCR, producing one record per CDR3 protein. The table has around 190,000 distinct CDR3 sequences, approximately 30% seen once; the top ten hold 4% to 5.5%. Axillary draining lymph nodes of breast cancer patients supplied the node samples. The specimen sequenced was axillary lymph node tissue. The receptors originated from a female donor with breast cancer. Some clones in this sample may be carry-over from other donors' samples.

This clonotype was counted many times. The chain recombines TRBV29-1 with TRBJ2-7; D may correspond to TRBD1 or TRBD2 (6 bases each). This CDR3 contains 18 residues. CDR1 is SQVTM, CDR2 ANQGSEA, per germline. V was cut by 3 bases and J by 0 bases, with 24 bases left in between. This CDR3 reads CSVEIPGRGPVVSYEQYF. The CDR3 region has the DNA TGCAGCGTTGAGATACCGGGCCGGGGGCCAGTGGTCTCCTACGAGCAGTACTTC.

This clonotype was seen ten or more times. The genes are TRBV25-1 and TRBJ2-7, with 10 bases aligning to TRBD2. CDR3 length: 17 residues. V trimming: 4 bases; J trimming: 2 bases; junction bases outside the gene matches: 11. Germline CDR1 MGHDK, CDR2 SYGVNS. The CDR3 here is CASSGSSGGLFPYEQYF. In nucleotides, the CDR3 is TGTGCCAGCAGTGGGTCTAGCGGGGGCCTTTTTCCCTACGAGCAGTACTTC.

The gene calls are TRBV20-1 and TRBJ1-3; 8 positions agree with TRBD1. Germline V gives CDR1 DFQATT, CDR2 SNEGSKA (reference sequence). The CDR3 runs 16 residues. V shed 2 bases and J 4 bases; nucleotides not matched to a gene: 10. This chain's CDR3 is CSARSFQGARGNTIYF. DNA of the CDR3: TGCAGTGCTAGATCGTTCCAGGGGGCGAGAGGAAACACCATATATTTT.

This clonotype was seen many times. This chain uses TRBV19 with TRBJ1-3, with no clear D. Trimming took 7 bases from V and 4 from J, leaving 14 bases between them. Germline CDR1 and CDR2: LNHDA and SQIVND (reference sequence). This CDR3 has 14 amino acids. The CDR3 sequence: CASNRARSGNTIYF. The CDR3 bases are TGTGCCAGTAATAGGGCCAGATCGGGAAACACCATATATTTT.

In this sample, this clonotype turned up many times. The chain couples TRBV20-1 to TRBJ2-3; 9 nucleotides agree with TRBD2. Germline CDR1 DFQATT, CDR2 SNEGSKA (reference sequence). The junction had 7 bases not matched to a gene; V was cut back by 5 bases and J by 1 base. The CDR3 extends over 15 amino acids. DNA of the CDR3: TGCAGTGCTCCCTATAGCGGGAGCGGCACAGATACGCAGTATTTT. Encoded protein: CSAPYSGSGTDTQYF.

The rearrangement uses TRBV2 and TRBJ1-5, with a weak D call TRBD1 (6 bases). CDR3 size: 14 residues. Trimming shortened V by 3 bases and J by 5 bases, and 11 bases separated the two germline ends. Germline CDR1 and CDR2: SNHLY and FYNNEI. The CDR3 DNA reads as TGTGCCAGCAGTGACTGGGGGGCTCATCAGCCCCAGCATTTT. It specifies CASSDWGAHQPQHF.